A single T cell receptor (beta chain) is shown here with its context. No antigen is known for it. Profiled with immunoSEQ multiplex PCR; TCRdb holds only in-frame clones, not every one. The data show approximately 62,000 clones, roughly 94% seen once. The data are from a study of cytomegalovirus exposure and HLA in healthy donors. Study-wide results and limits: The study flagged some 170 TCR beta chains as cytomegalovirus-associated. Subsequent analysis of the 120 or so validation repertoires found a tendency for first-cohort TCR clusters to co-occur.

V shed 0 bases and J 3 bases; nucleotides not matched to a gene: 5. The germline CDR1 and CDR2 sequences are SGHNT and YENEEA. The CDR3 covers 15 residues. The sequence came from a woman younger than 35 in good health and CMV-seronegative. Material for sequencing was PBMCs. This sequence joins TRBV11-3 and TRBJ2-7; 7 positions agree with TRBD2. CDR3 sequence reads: CASSLEGDYYYEQYF. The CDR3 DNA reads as TGTGCCAGCAGCTTAGAGGGGGACTATTACTACGAGCAGTACTTC.